This passage covers 13 T cell receptor beta chains from one sample sequenced in a study of shared clonotypes between healthy human individuals. It was CD45RO-negative cells, positively selected for CCR7, that made up naive CD8 cells, with terminally differentiated effector memory CD45RA+ cells excluded. Profiling relied on immunoSEQ multiplex PCR, and the TCRdb table lists in-frame clones only, not all of them. Of millions of clones in the sample, just under 95% are singletons; the top ten hold 1.1%. Material: naive CD8+ T cells sorted from blood. The receptors shown here come from a man in his late teens or twenties in good health.

Regarding this clone: Other DNA sequences from this sample encode an identical CDR3 as well. The chain joins TRBV30 to TRBJ2-7; possible D gene TRBD1, 6 bases. The germline V gene has CDR1 GTSNPN and CDR2 SVGIG (reference sequence). Trimming left V 1 base short and J 0 bases short, with 10 bases between. The CDR3 has 14 residues. The CDR3 bases are TGTGCCTGGAGTGATAGGGGGATCTCCTACGAGCAGTACTTC. Protein: CAWSDRGISYEQYF.

The chain employs TRBV6-5 and TRBJ2-7; tentatively, D is TRBD2 (5 bases). The length of the CDR3 is 13 residues. Looked up from germline, CDR1 is MNHEY and CDR2 is SVGAGI. The V and J ends lost 0 bases and 6 bases respectively, with 9 bases between them. Written as DNA, the CDR3 is TGTGCCAGCAGTTACTCGGGAGTCTCCGAGCAGTACTTC. Protein product: CASSYSGVSEQYF.

The chain couples TRBV27 to TRBJ2-3; tentatively, D is TRBD2 (5 bases). V lost 10 bases to trimming and J lost 2 bases, with 19 bases between them. The germline V gene has CDR1 MNHEY and CDR2 SMNVEV (reference sequence). There are 15 residues in the CDR3. Here the CDR3 DNA reads TGTGCCACCGCCTTACTAAGCGGACTCACAGATACGCAGTATTTT. Residues: CATALLSGLTDTQYF.

CDR3 in DNA: TGCGCCAGCAGCTCCGGGGGGGGCAACACTGAAGCTTTCTTT. It codes for CASSSGGGNTEAFF. The gene calls are TRBV5-1 and TRBJ1-1; maybe TRBD1 (6 bases). This CDR3 is 14 amino acids long. V was trimmed by 3 bases and J by 2 bases, leaving 11 bases between them. Germline V gives CDR1 SGHRS, CDR2 YFSETQ. The full variable domain, in which reference TRBV5-1 and TRBJ1-1 provide the parts outside the CDR3, is KAGVTQTPRYLIKTRGQQVTLSCSPISGHRSVSWYQQTPGQGLQFLFEYFSETQRNKGNFPGRFSGRQFSNSRSEMNVSTLELGDSALYLCASSSGGGNTEAFFGQGTRLTVV.

The DNA for the CDR3 is TGTGCCAGCAGCCCTCTCGGCTCCTACGAGCAGTACTTC. Translating gives CASSPLGSYEQYF. The chain uses TRBV4-2 and TRBJ2-7; D is unresolved. The CDR3 has 13 residues. Germline V gene sequence: CDR1 LGHNA, CDR2 YNFKEQ. Trimming took off 4 bases at V and 0 bases at J, with 7 bases between the two ends.

V usage is TRBV4-3 and J usage is TRBJ2-3, with no clear D. Per germline, CDR1 LGHNA and CDR2 YSLEER. There are 15 residues in the CDR3. Trimming took 0 bases from V and 2 from J, leaving 9 bases between them. CDR3 in DNA: TGCGCCAGCAGCCAAGATCAAGGCCCCACAGATACGCAGTATTTT. Translation gives CASSQDQGPTDTQYF.

The CDR3 bases are TGTGCCAGCAAGTGGCGGTGGGACACTGAAGCTTTCTTT. Amino acids: CASKWRWDTEAFF. The chain joins TRBV6-6 to TRBJ1-1; D gene unclear. The CDR3 is made up of 13 amino acids. V was trimmed by 7 bases and J by 3 bases, leaving 12 bases between them. In germline, CDR1 is MNHNY, CDR2 SVGAGI (reference sequence).

The chain has TRBV18 and TRBJ2-6; D is unclear. V was shortened by 4 bases and J by 0 bases, with 7 bases between the two germline ends. The CDR3 is made up of 15 amino acids. CDR1 and CDR2 from the germline V gene are KGHSH and LQKENI. CDR3 DNA: TGTGCCAGCTCACGGACGGACTCTGGGGCCAACGTCCTGACTTTC. Its translation: CASSRTDSGANVLTF.

The chain employs TRBV28 and TRBJ1-5, with D hard to call. This CDR3 spans 14 amino acids. V lost 3 bases and J 6 bases, leaving 12 bases between the germline ends. The V gene's germline CDR1 is MDHEN and CDR2 SYDVKM. The CDR3 DNA is TGTGCCAGCAGTTTTTGGGTAAGCGGTCAGCCCCAGCATTTT. Translation: CASSFWVSGQPQHF.

The chain has TRBV5-1 and TRBJ2-1; perhaps TRBD2 as D (6 bases). This CDR3 spans 14 amino acids. From germline, CDR1 is SGHRS and CDR2 YFSETQ. The V end was cut by 1 base, the J end by 5 bases, with 10 bases between. The CDR3 reads CASSLLVADNEQFF. Here the CDR3 DNA reads TGCGCCAGCAGCTTGTTGGTAGCGGACAATGAGCAGTTCTTC.

The chain is built from TRBV4-3 and TRBJ2-2, with 7 bases fitting TRBD1. With V trimmed by 0 bases and J by 1 base, 8 bases remained unmatched. Germline V gene sequence: CDR1 LGHNA, CDR2 YSLEER. This CDR3 comprises 18 residues. The CDR3 DNA reads TGCGCCAGCAGCCAAGATTATCCCGGGACAGTGAACACCGGGGAGCTGTTTTTT. Protein product: CASSQDYPGTVNTGELFF.

The chain joins TRBV27 to TRBJ2-5; 11 bases map to TRBD1. Per the germline V gene, CDR1 is MNHEY and CDR2 is SMNVEV (reference sequence). With 6 bases clipped from V and 4 bases from J, the junction kept 16 bases outside the gene matches. This CDR3 is built from 18 residues. CDR3 sequence: CASRRGTGGKLGGETQYF. CDR3 nucleotides: TGTGCCAGCAGACGAGGGACAGGGGGAAAACTGGGTGGAGAGACCCAGTACTTC.

DNA for the CDR3: TGTGCCAGCAGTTCAACCGGGACACCCTTCACAGATACGCAGTATTTT. This translates into CASSSTGTPFTDTQYF. The V call is TRBV6-6, the J call TRBJ2-3; tentatively, D is TRBD1 (6 bases). The germline CDR1 and CDR2 sequences are MNHNY and SVGAGI (reference sequence). CDR3 length: 16 residues. The V gene lost 4 bases and the J gene lost 2 bases, with 16 bases spanning the gap.